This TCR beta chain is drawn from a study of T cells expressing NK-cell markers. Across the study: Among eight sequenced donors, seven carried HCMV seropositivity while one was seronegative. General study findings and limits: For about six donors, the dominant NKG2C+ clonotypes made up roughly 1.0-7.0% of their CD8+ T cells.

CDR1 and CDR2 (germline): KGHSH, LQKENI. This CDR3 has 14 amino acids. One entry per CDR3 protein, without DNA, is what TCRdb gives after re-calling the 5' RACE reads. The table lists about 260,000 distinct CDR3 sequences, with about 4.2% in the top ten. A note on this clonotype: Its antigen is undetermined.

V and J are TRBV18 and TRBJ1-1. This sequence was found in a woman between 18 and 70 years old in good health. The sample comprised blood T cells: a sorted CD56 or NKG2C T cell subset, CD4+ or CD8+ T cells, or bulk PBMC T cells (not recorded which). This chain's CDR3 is CASSPQGVGTEAFF.